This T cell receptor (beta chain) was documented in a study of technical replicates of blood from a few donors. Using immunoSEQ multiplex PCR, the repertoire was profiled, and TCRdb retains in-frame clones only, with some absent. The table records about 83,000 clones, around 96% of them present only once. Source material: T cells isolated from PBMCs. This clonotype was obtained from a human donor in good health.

CDR3 protein: CASTRDRVVYGYTF. Written as DNA, the CDR3 is TGTGCCAGTACCCGGGACAGGGTCGTCTATGGCTACACCTTC. J is TRBJ1-2 and V is TRBV19; 9 bases match TRBD1. CDR1 is LNHDA, CDR2 SQIVND, per germline (reference sequence). V dropped 7 bases and J dropped 4; count of bases not matched to a gene: 7. The CDR3 is made up of 14 amino acids.